The clone carrying this T cell receptor (beta chain) was seen more than once but under ten times. Its antigen is not known. The authors produced TCR alpha and TCR beta cDNA libraries with sample barcodes and UMIs by 5'RACE using constant-segment primers. TCRdb fed the 5' RACE reads into MiXCR, producing one record per CDR3 protein. The sample has fewer than 350,000 distinct CDR3 sequences, approximately 14% seen once; the top ten hold around a fifth. These data belong to a study of T-cell memory formation after mild COVID-19. Study-wide points: Of the contracting clones, CD4+ ones lay mainly in CM and EM, and CD8+ ones in EMRA. Memory cells collected pre-infection included some clones that later responded, suggesting cross-reactive memory joined.

Germline V CDR1 and CDR2: SGHRS, YFSETQ. The CDR3 totals 15 residues. J gave up 4 bases and V 3 bases, and 6 bases lay outside the gene matches. This TCR was recovered from a young man who had mild COVID-19 (a few samples of this study predate the infection). Cell type and time point are not known. The rearrangement joins TRBV5-1 to TRBJ1-3, with 8 bases identical to TRBD1. Sequencing input: PBMCs or a T cell subset sorted from them (not recorded which). The CDR3 DNA reads as TGCGCCAGCAGCTCGAGGACAGGGTCCGGAAACACCATATATTTT. Its translation is CASSSRTGSGNTIYF.